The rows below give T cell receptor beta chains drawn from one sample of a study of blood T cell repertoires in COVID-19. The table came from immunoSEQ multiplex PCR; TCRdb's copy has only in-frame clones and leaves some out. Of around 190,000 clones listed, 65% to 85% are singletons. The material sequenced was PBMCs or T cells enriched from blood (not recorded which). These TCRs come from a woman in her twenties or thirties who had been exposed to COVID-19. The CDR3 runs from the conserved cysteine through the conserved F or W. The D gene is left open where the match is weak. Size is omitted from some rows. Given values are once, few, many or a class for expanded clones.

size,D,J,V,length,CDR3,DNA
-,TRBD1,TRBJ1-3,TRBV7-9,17,CASSSGTGSASGNTIYF,TGTGCCAGCAGCTCCGGGACAGGGTCTGCCTCTGGAAACACCATATATTTT
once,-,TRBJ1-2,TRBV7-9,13,CASSFQGSYGYTF,TGTGCCAGCAGCTTCCAGGGAAGCTATGGCTACACCTTC
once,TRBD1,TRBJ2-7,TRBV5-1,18,CASSSAPGQGVLGGEQYF,TGCGCCAGCAGCTCAGCACCGGGACAGGGGGTTTTAGGCGGCGAGCAGTACTTC
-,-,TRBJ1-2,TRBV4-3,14,CASSPGTYAAGYTF,TGCGCCAGCAGCCCAGGGACATATGCTGCTGGCTACACCTTC
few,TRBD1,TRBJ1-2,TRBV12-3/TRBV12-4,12,CASSLRGDGYTF,TGTGCCAGCAGCCTCAGGGGGGATGGCTACACCTTC
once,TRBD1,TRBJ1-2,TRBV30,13,CALGATGASGYTF,TGTGCCTTGGGGGCAACAGGGGCTAGTGGCTACACCTTC
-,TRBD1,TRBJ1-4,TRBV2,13,CASQGDRNEKLFF,TGTGCCAGCCAGGGGGACAGGAATGAAAAACTGTTTTTT
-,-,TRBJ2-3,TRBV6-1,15,CASSDDSPSTDTQYF,TGTGCCAGCAGTGACGACAGCCCTAGCACAGATACGCAGTATTTT
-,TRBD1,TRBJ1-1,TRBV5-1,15,CASSSILQGGTEAFF,TGCGCCAGCAGCTCGATCTTACAGGGGGGCACTGAAGCTTTCTTT
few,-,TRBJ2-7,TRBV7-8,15,CATEVSGTFWDEQYF,TGTGCCACCGAGGTCTCCGGGACATTCTGGGACGAGCAGTACTTC
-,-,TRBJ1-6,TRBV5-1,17,CASSLEGGVSYNSPLHF,TGCGCCAGCAGCTTGGAAGGCGGAGTTTCCTATAATTCACCCCTCCACTTT
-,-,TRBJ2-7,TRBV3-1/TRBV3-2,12,CASSGYSYEQYF,TGTGCCAGCTCAGGGTACTCCTACGAGCAGTACTTC
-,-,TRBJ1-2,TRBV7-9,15,CASSPSGGKIDGYTF,TGTGCCAGCAGCCCAAGTGGGGGGAAGATAGATGGCTACACCTTC
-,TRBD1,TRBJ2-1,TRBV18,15,CASSSGGTGVHEQFF,TGTGCCAGCTCATCTGGTGGGACAGGGGTACATGAGCAGTTCTTC
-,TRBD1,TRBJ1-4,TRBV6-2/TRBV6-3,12,CASSNRDRPGFF,TGTGCCAGCAGTAACCGGGACAGGCCAGGGTTTTTT
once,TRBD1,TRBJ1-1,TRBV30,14,CAWSHGQGAGEAFF,TGTGCCTGGAGTCACGGACAGGGGGCGGGTGAAGCTTTCTTT
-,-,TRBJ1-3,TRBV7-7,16,CASSLGGWNSGNTIYF,TGTGCTAGCAGCTTAGGAGGTTGGAACTCTGGAAACACCATATATTTT
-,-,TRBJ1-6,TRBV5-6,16,CASSLRGGSYNSPLHF,TGTGCCAGCAGCTTGCGGGGGGGTTCCTATAATTCACCCCTCCACTTT
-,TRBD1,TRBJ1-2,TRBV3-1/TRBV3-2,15,CASSPAGTGVGGYTF,TGTGCCAGCAGCCCCGCCGGGACAGGGGTGGGCGGCTACACCTTC